This T cell receptor beta chain is drawn from a study of regulatory T cells in long-lasting Graves disease. For the study at large: It was over 5 years of antithyroid drugs, with positive TSH receptor antibodies, that meant persistent Graves' disease.

Findings and limits, study-wide: The study examined only peripheral blood, not thyroid tissue.

This clonotype was picked up a small number of times. As yet, its antigen is unknown. Time point of the sample: persistent/refractory GD, antithyroid drugs over 5 years with positive TRAb. With RNA extracted from PBMCs as input, the TCR library was made. Graves' disease diagnosis was established per American Thyroid Association guidelines. Patient provenance is recorded as an endocrinology department in Xi'an, China. Arm-PCR of CDR3 regions with iRepertoire HTBI primers generated TCR beta libraries. TCRdb reprocessed the multiplex PCR reads with MiXCR, giving one entry per CDR3 protein. The data contain under 450,000 distinct CDR3 sequences, about a quarter of them seen just once; the ten biggest clones take up around 24%. This clonotype was sampled from a female donor with Graves disease. This specimen was peripheral blood mononuclear cells (PBMCs), taken when the disease was refractory, from a patient treated with antithyroid drugs.

The CDR3: CASRRRQGVSGELFF. The CDR3 coding sequence is TGTGCCAGCAGGCGTCGACAGGGGGTGAGCGGGGAGCTGTTTTTT. This chain connects TRBV28 to TRBJ2-2; TRBD1 agrees at 9 bases. The germline gives CDR1 MDHEN, CDR2 SYDVKM. This CDR3 contains 15 residues. V shed 6 bases, J shed 7 bases, and the junction held 9 bases outside the gene matches.